Below are 22 T cell receptor beta chains sequenced from a single sample in a study of T cell responses to AZD1222 COVID-19 vaccine (dated by TCRdb to the early 2020s). Per the publication, the time point label means: baseline before first vaccination. Library creation used the immunoSEQ multiplex PCR assay. TCRdb took over this immuneACCESS table, retaining in-frame rearrangements with V and J assigned. Such tables are incomplete; in checked studies, under half of the missing clones stem from an unresolved V gene, and the remainder is unexplained. This sample is represented by about 110,000 clones; around 92% of them were singletons. The ten largest clones take up approximately 8% of the sample. Sequences were derived from peripheral blood, sampled on day 0 of AZD1222 vaccination. The receptors here all came from an adult in good health.

The rearrangement links TRBV19 to TRBJ1-1; 8 nucleotides agree with TRBD1. The germline gives CDR1 LNHDA, CDR2 SQIVND (reference sequence). This CDR3 region has 15 residues. V was clipped by 5 bases and J by 0 bases; unmatched bases: 5. The CDR3 reads CASSLQGALNTEAFF. For the CDR3, the DNA is TGTGCCAGTAGTCTGCAGGGGGCCCTGAACACTGAAGCTTTCTTT.

This chain connects TRBV28 to TRBJ2-7; 7 bases fit TRBD1. The J segment lost 5 bases and the V segment lost 6 bases, leaving 13 bases of the junction unmatched. This CDR3 is 15 amino acids long. The V gene's germline CDR1 is MDHEN and CDR2 SYDVKM. CDR3 in amino acids: CASSRTGQAPHEQYF. The CDR3 DNA reads TGTGCCAGCAGCCGGACCGGACAGGCCCCCCACGAGCAGTACTTC.

The chain carries TRBV27 and TRBJ1-1, with 10 positions matching TRBD1. Germline trimming cut 8 bases from V and 3 bases from J; bases unmatched to any gene: 3. Germline lookup yields CDR1 MNHEY and CDR2 SMNVEV (reference sequence). The CDR3 covers 13 residues. This chain's CDR3 is CASRTGGYTEAFF. The CDR3 DNA reads TGTGCCAGCCGGACAGGGGGTTACACTGAAGCTTTCTTT.

The chain combines TRBV28 with TRBJ1-2; 10 bases are shared with TRBD1. The ends lost 2 bases at V and 8 bases at J; junction bases unmatched: 8. The CDR3 has 15 amino acids. Germline V gene sequence: CDR1 MDHEN, CDR2 SYDVKM. CDR3 protein: CASSLATGGPKGYTF. In DNA form, the CDR3 reads TGTGCCAGCAGTTTAGCGACAGGGGGCCCCAAGGGCTACACCTTC.

The chain recombines TRBV28 with TRBJ1-2; D unresolved. The germline V gene has CDR1 MDHEN and CDR2 SYDVKM. The CDR3 runs 12 residues. V was trimmed by 6 bases and J by 0 bases, leaving 5 bases between them. The CDR3 sequence: CASRQTNYGYTF. The CDR3 nucleotides are TGTGCCAGCAGACAGACTAACTATGGCTACACCTTC.

This chain connects TRBV29-1 to TRBJ1-2; D is unresolved. V lost 7 bases and J 7 bases, leaving 28 bases between the germline ends. CDR1 SQVTM and CDR2 ANQGSEA come from the germline V gene. CDR3 length equals 16 residues. The CDR3 DNA reads TGCAGCGCCCAAGAACCTCTGGCCCCTAGTGCGAGTGGCTACACCTTC. Protein sequence: CSAQEPLAPSASGYTF.

The chain recombines TRBV27 with TRBJ1-5; perhaps TRBD1 as D (6 bases). V was pared by 6 bases and J by 2 bases, with 14 bases between. The CDR3 spans 15 residues. CDR1 and CDR2 (germline): MNHEY, SMNVEV (reference sequence). The CDR3 region is CASRLGQFGNQPQHF. CDR3 nucleotide sequence: TGTGCCAGCAGACTTGGACAGTTTGGCAATCAGCCCCAGCATTTT.

The rearrangement joins TRBV20-1 to TRBJ2-7; D is undetermined. There are 11 residues in the CDR3. Trimming removed 2 bases from V and 3 bases from J, with 5 bases in between. Looked up from germline, CDR1 is DFQATT and CDR2 is SNEGSKA (reference sequence). DNA for the CDR3: TGCAGTGCTAGACTCAACTACGAGCAGTACTTC. Translation: CSARLNYEQYF.

Within the sample, this clone is medium-sized. V gene TRBV12-3 or TRBV12-4 combines with J gene TRBJ2-7; D is undetermined. With 2 bases removed from V and 3 bases from J, the gap between germline ends came to 5 bases. This CDR3 comprises 12 residues. The CDR3 sequence is CASSLTYYEQYF. DNA for the CDR3: TGTGCCAGCAGTTTAACCTACTACGAGCAGTACTTC.

The genes are TRBV7-8 and TRBJ1-1; 9 positions match TRBD1. Unmatched junction bases numbered 7, after V lost 5 bases and J lost 6 bases. From germline, CDR1 is SGHVS and CDR2 FQNEAQ. The CDR3 sequence is 14 residues long. The CDR3 DNA follows: TGTGCCAGCAGCCCCCTGACAGGGGGGGCTGAAGCTTTCTTT. Translating gives CASSPLTGGAEAFF.

J is TRBJ1-5 and V is TRBV30, with 9 nucleotides matching TRBD1. V lost 6 bases to trimming and J lost 3 bases; unmatched junction nucleotides: 6. CDR3 length equals 14 residues. CDR1 is GTSNPN and CDR2 is SVGIG in the germline V gene (reference sequence). CDR3 protein: CACQQGAYNQPQHF. The CDR3 DNA reads TGTGCCTGCCAACAGGGGGCCTACAATCAGCCCCAGCATTTT. Full variable domain (outside the CDR3, taken from reference TRBV30 and TRBJ1-5): SQTIHQWPATLVQPVGSPLSLECTVEGTSNPNLYWYRQAAGRGLQLLFYSVGIGQISSEVPQNLSASRPQDRQFILSSKKLLLSDSGFYLCACQQGAYNQPQHFGDGTRLSIL.

V usage is TRBV11-3 and J usage is TRBJ2-7; 9 bases agree with TRBD1. CDR3 size: 14 residues. The germline gives CDR1 SGHNT, CDR2 YENEEA. With V trimmed by 8 bases and J by 3 bases, 8 bases remained unmatched. The CDR3 region has the DNA TGTGCCAGCCATAGGACAGGGGTATTCTACGAGCAGTACTTC. Its protein is CASHRTGVFYEQYF.

The chain couples TRBV5-1 to TRBJ1-3; TRBD1 aligns across 7 bases. Unmatched junction bases numbered 11, after V lost 4 bases and J lost 4 bases. Germline CDR1 reads SGHRS; CDR2 reads YFSETQ. The CDR3 runs 16 residues. CDR3 DNA: TGCGCCAGCAGCGAAGCCCCCGGACAGGTGGGAAACACCATATATTTT. This sequence encodes CASSEAPGQVGNTIYF.

This chain links TRBV11-2 with TRBJ2-2; D might be TRBD1 or TRBD2, each matching 5 bases. Deletions cut 1 base from V and 5 bases from J, with 17 bases between. The CDR3 contains 17 residues. CDR1 and CDR2 (germline): SGHAT, FQNNGV. The DNA of the CDR3 is TGTGCCAGCAGCTTAGTGTCGATCAGCTGGGGGACCGGGGAGCTGTTTTTT. Translating gives CASSLVSISWGTGELFF. The full variable domain, in which reference TRBV11-2 and TRBJ2-2 provide the parts outside the CDR3, is EAGVAQSPRYKIIEKRQSVAFWCNPISGHATLYWYQQILGQGPKLLIQFQNNGVVDDSQLPKDRFSAERLKGVDSTLKIQPAKLEDSAVYLCASSLVSISWGTGELFFGEGSRLTVL.

The CDR3 is CASSFAGTYTDTQYF. In nucleotides, the CDR3 is TGTGCCAGCAGTTTTGCGGGGACGTACACAGATACGCAGTATTTT. This rearrangement joins TRBV6-2 or TRBV6-3 to TRBJ2-3, with D possibly being TRBD2 (6 bases). CDR1 is MNHEY, CDR2 SVGEGT, per germline. The CDR3 loop spans 15 amino acids. V lost 4 bases and J 2 bases, leaving 13 bases between the germline ends.

The CDR3 nucleotides read TGCGCCAGCAGCGAACAGGGCTATAATTCACCCCTCCACTTT. Its translation is CASSEQGYNSPLHF. The rearrangement joins TRBV5-1 to TRBJ1-6; the D gene is possibly TRBD1 (6 bases). V was cut by 4 bases and J by 3 bases, with 8 bases left in between. Germline assignment: CDR1 SGHRS and CDR2 YFSETQ. The CDR3 totals 14 residues.

The chain carries TRBV5-1 and TRBJ1-2; TRBD1 aligns across 7 bases. CDR3 length: 15 amino acids. Germline V gene sequence: CDR1 SGHRS, CDR2 YFSETQ. The V gene end was trimmed by 6 bases and the J gene end by 0 bases; junction bases not matched to a gene: 8. The CDR3: CASTTGDLSNYGYTF. As DNA, the CDR3 is TGCGCCAGCACCACAGGGGACCTCTCTAACTATGGCTACACCTTC.

The chain joins TRBV5-6 to TRBJ1-1; no clear D. V dropped 2 bases and J dropped 0 bases, with 11 bases sitting between them. The CDR3 is 15 amino acids. The germline V gene encodes CDR1 SGHDT and CDR2 YYEEEE. The CDR3 sequence is CASSLSAFMNTEAFF. CDR3 DNA: TGTGCCAGCAGCTTATCTGCCTTTATGAACACTGAAGCTTTCTTT.

This clone showed up just once. V and J are TRBV19 and TRBJ1-3; D not certain. Germline CDR1 is LNHDA and CDR2 is SQIVND (reference sequence). Trimming shortened V by 5 bases and J by 8 bases, and 16 bases separated the two germline ends. The CDR3 has 14 residues. The CDR3 sequence: CASSEGRLKDTIYF. The CDR3 bases are TGTGCCAGTAGTGAAGGTCGACTGAAAGACACCATATATTTT.

The chain links TRBV28 to TRBJ2-5; D perhaps matches TRBD2 (7 bases). The CDR3 is 16 amino acids. The germline CDR1 and CDR2 sequences are MDHEN and SYDVKM. V dropped 6 bases and J dropped 5 bases, with 22 bases sitting between them. This CDR3 is CASSRPRGAGIETQYF. The CDR3 DNA sequence: TGTGCCAGCAGCCGTCCCCGGGGGGCCGGCATCGAGACCCAGTACTTC.

The table lists this clone with a few counts. CDR3 bases: TGTGCCAGCAGCTTAAATCTCCGGCAGGGCGGTTGGAACACTGAAGCTTTCTTT. Residues: CASSLNLRQGGWNTEAFF. The V call is TRBV11-2, the J call TRBJ1-1; possible D gene TRBD1, 5 bases. V was cut by 2 bases and J by 1 base, with 20 bases left in between. The V gene's germline CDR1 is SGHAT and CDR2 FQNNGV. This CDR3 is 18 amino acids long.

This sequence joins TRBV12-3 or TRBV12-4 and TRBJ2-7, with D perhaps TRBD1 (5 bases). This CDR3 region has 13 residues. Deletions cut 6 bases from V and 4 bases from J, with 13 bases between. CDR3 coding DNA: TGTGCCAGCAGAGACAGCCGTTTTTACGAGCAGTACTTC. It yields the protein CASRDSRFYEQYF.